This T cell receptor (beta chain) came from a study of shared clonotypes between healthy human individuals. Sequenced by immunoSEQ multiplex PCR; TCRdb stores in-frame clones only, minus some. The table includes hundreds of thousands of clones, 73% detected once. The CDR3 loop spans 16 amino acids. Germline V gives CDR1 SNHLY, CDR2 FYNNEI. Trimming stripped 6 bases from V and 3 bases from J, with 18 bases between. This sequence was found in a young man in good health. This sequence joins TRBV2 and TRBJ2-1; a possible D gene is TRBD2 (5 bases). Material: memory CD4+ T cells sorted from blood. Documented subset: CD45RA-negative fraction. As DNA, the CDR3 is TGTGCCAGCAGATTCGAGCCTGGACTGGTCTACAATGAGCAGTTCTTC. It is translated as CASRFEPGLVYNEQFF.